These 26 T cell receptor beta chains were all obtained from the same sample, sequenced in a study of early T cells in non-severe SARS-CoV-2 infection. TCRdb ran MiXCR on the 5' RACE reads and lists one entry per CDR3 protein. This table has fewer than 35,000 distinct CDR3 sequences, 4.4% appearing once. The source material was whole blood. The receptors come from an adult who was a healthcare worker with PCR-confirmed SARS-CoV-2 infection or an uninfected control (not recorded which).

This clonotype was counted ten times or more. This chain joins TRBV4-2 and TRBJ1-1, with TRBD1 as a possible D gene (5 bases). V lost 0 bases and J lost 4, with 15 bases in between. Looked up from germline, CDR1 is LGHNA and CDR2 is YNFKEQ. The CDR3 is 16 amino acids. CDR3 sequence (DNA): TGTGCCAGCAGCCAAGAAGACGAAGGGGCAGGCACTGAAGCTTTCTTT. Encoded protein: CASSQEDEGAGTEAFF.

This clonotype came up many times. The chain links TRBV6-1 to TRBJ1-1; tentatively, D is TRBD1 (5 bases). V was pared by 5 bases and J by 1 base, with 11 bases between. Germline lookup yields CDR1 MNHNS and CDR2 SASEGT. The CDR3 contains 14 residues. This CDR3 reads CASSIGGTNTEAFF. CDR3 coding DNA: TGTGCCAGCAGTATCGGAGGGACGAACACTGAAGCTTTCTTT.

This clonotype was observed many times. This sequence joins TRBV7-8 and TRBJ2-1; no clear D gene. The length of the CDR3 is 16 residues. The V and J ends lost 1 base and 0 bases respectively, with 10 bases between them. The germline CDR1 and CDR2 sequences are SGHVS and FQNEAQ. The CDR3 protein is CASSLVPRRSYNEQFF. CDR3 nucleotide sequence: TGTGCCAGCAGCTTAGTGCCTCGACGCTCCTACAATGAGCAGTTCTTC.

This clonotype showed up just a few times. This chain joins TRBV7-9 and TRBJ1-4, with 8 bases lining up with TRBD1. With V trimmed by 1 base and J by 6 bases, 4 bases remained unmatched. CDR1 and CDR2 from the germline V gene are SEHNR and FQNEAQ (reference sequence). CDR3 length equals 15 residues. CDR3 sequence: CASSLGDRWYEKLFF. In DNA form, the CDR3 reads TGTGCCAGCAGCTTAGGGGACAGGTGGTATGAAAAACTGTTTTTT. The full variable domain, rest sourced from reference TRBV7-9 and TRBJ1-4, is DTGVSQNPRHKITKRGQNVTFRCDPISEHNRLYWYRQTLGQGPEFLTYFQNEAQLEKSRLLSDRFSAERPKGSFSTLEIQRTEQGDSAMYLCASSLGDRWYEKLFFGSGTQLSVL.

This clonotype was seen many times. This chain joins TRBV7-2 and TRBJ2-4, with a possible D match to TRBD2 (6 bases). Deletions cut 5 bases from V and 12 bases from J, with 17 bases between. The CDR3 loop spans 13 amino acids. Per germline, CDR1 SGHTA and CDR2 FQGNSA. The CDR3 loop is CASSIQIGGDQYF. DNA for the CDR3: TGTGCCAGCAGCATACAGATTGGAGGGGATCAGTACTTC.

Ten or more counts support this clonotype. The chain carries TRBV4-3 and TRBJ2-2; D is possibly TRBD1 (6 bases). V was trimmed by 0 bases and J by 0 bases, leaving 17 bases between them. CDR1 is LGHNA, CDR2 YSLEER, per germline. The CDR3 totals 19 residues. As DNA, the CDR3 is TGCGCCAGCAGCCAAGATCCCACCGCCGGGACACCGAACACCGGGGAGCTGTTTTTT. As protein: CASSQDPTAGTPNTGELFF.

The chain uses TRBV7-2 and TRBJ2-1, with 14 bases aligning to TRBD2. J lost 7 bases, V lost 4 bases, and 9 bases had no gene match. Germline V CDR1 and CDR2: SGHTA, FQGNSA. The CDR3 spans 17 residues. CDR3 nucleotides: TGTGCCAGCAGCTCGTTACCGACTAGCGGGAGGGCTAATGAGCAGTTCTTC. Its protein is CASSSLPTSGRANEQFF. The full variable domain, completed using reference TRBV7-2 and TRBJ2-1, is GAGVSQSPSNKVTEKGKDVELRCDPISGHTALYWYRQSLGQGLEFLIYFQGNSAPDKSGLPSDRFSAERTGGSVSTLTIQRTQQEDSAVYLCASSSLPTSGRANEQFFGPGTRLTVL.

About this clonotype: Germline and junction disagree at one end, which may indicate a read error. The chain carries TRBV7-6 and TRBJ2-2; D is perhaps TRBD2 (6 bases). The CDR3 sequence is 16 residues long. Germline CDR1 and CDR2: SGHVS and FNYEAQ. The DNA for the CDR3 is TGTGCCAGCAGCTTAGTATGGCTAGCGAACGCCGGGGAGCTGTTTTTT. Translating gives CASSLVWLANAGELFF.

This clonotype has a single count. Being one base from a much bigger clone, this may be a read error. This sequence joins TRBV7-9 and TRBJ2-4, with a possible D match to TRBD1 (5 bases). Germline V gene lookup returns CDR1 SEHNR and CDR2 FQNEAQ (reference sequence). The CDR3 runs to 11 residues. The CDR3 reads CTSSPQGIQYF. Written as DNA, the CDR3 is TGTACCAGCAGCCCCCAGGGCATTCAGTACTTC.

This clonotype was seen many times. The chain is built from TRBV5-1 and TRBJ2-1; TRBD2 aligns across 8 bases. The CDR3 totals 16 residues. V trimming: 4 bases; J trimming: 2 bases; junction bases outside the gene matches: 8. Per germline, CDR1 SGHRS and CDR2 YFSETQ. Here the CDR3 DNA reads TGCGCCAGCAGCACCGGACTAGCCCCGGCCTACAATGAGCAGTTCTTC. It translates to CASSTGLAPAYNEQFF.

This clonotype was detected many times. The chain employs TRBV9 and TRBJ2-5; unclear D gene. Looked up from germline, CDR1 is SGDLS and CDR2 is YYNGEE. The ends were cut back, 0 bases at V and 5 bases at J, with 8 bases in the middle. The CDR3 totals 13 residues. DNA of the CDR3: TGTGCCAGCAGCGTAGGGTTGGCGGAGACCCAGTACTTC. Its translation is CASSVGLAETQYF.

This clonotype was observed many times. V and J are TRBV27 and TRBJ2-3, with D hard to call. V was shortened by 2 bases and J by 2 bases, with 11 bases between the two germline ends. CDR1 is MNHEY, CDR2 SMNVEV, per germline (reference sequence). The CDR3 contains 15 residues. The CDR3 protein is CASSLQAPSTDTQYF. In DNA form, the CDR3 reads TGTGCCAGCAGTTTACAAGCGCCGTCCACAGATACGCAGTATTTT.

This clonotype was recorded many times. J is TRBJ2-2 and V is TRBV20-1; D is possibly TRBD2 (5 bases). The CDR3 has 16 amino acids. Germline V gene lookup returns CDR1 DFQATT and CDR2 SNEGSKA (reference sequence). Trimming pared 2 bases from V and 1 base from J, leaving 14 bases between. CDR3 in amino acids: CSARFGLAGNTGELFF. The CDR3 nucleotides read TGCAGTGCTAGATTTGGTCTAGCTGGGAACACCGGGGAGCTGTTTTTT.

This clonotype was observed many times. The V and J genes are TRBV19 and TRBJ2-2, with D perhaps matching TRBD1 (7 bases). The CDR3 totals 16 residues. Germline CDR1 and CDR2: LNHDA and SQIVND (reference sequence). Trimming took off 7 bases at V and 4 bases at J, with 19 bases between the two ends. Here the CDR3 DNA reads TGTGCCAGTATAGGTTGGAGGGACAGAGTCACCGGGGAGCTGTTTTTT. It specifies CASIGWRDRVTGELFF. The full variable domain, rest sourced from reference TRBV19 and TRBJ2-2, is DGGITQSPKYLFRKEGQNVTLSCEQNLNHDAMYWYRQDPGQGLRLIYYSQIVNDFQKGDIAEGYSVSREKKESFPLTVTSAQKNPTAFYLCASIGWRDRVTGELFFGEGSRLTVL.

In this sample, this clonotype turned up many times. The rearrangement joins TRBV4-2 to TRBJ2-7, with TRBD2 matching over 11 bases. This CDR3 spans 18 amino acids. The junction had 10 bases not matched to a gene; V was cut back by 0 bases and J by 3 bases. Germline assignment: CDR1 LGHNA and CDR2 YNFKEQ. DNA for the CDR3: TGTGCCAGCAGCCAAGATTATCCGGGTCTAGCGGGAGGCTACGAGCAGTACTTC. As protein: CASSQDYPGLAGGYEQYF.

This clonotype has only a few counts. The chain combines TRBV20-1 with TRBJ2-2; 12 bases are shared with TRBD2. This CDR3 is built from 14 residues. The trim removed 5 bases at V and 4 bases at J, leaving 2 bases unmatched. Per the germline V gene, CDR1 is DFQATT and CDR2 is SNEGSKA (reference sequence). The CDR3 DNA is TGCAGTGCTGAGACTAGCGGGAGCACCGGGGAGCTGTTTTTT. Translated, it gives CSAETSGSTGELFF.

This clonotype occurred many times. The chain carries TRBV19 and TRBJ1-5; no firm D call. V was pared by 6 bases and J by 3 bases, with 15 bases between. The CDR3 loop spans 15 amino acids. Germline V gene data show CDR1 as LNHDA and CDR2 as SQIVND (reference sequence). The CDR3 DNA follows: TGTGCCAGTAGCCGTCATTGGCCCTCCAATCAGCCCCAGCATTTT. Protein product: CASSRHWPSNQPQHF.

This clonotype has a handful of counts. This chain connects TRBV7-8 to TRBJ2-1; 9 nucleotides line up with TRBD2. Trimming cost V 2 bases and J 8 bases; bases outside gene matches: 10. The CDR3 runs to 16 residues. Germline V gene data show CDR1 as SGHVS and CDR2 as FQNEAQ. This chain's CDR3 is CASSLSGTSFMYEQFF. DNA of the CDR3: TGTGCCAGCAGCTTAAGCGGGACTAGCTTTATGTATGAGCAGTTCTTC.

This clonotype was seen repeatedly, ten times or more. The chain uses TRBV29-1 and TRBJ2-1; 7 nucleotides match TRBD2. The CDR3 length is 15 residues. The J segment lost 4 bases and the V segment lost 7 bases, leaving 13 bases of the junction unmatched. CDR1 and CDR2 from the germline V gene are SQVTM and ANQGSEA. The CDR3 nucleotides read TGCAGCGCTTACGATCGGGAGGAGTGGTACAATGAGCAGTTCTTC. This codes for CSAYDREEWYNEQFF.

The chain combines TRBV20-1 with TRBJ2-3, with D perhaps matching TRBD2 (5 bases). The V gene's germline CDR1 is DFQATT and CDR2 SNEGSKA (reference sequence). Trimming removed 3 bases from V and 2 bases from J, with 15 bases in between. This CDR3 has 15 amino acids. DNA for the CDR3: TGCAGTGCTAGGACTGGCGGGCTGGACACAGATACGCAGTATTTT. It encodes CSARTGGLDTDTQYF.

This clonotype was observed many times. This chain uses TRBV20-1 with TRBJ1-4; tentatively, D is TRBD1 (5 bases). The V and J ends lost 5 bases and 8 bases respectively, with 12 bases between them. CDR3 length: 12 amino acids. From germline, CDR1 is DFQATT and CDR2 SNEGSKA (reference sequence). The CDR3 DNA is TGCAGTGCTCCTTCTGCAGGGGAAAAACTGTTTTTT. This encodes CSAPSAGEKLFF.

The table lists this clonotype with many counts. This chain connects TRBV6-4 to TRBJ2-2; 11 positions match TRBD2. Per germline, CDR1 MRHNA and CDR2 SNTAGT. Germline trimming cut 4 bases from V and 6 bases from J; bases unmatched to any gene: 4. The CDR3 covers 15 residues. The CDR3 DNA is TGTGCCAGCAGTGTCACTAGCGGGGGCTCCGGGGAGCTGTTTTTT. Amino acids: CASSVTSGGSGELFF.

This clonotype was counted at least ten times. The CDR3 reads CSVGVNTEAFF. The CDR3 nucleotides are TGCAGCGTTGGAGTGAACACTGAAGCTTTCTTT. J is TRBJ1-1 and V is TRBV29-1; no clear D. Between the trimmed V and J ends, which lost 4 bases and 0 bases, there was a span of 3 bases. CDR1 SQVTM and CDR2 ANQGSEA come from the germline V gene. The CDR3 spans 11 residues. The full variable domain, completed using reference TRBV29-1 and TRBJ1-1, is SAVISQKPSRDICQRGTSLTIQCQVDSQVTMMFWYRQQPGQSLTLIATANQGSEATYESGFVIDKFPISRPNLTFSTLTVSNMSPEDSSIYLCSVGVNTEAFFGQGTRLTVV.

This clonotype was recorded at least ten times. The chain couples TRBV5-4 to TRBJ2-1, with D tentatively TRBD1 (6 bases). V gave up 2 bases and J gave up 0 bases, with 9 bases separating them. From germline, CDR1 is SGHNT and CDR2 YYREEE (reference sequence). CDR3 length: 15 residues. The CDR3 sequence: CASSFRDNSYNEQFF. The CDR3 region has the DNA TGTGCCAGCAGCTTTCGGGACAACTCCTACAATGAGCAGTTCTTC.

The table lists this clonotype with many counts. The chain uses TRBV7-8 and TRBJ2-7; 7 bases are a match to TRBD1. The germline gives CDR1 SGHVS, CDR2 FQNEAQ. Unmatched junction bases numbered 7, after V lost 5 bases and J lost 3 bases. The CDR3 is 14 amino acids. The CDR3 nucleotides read TGTGCCAGCAGCATCGGGACAGCCAACTACGAGCAGTACTTC. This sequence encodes CASSIGTANYEQYF.

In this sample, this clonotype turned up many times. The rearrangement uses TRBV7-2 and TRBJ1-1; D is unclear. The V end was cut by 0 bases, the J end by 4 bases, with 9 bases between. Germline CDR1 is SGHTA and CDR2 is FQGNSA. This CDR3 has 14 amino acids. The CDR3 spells CASSLAWVGTEAFF. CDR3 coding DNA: TGTGCCAGCAGCTTAGCCTGGGTAGGCACTGAAGCTTTCTTT.